Presented here are 32 T cell receptor beta chains from one specimen sequenced in a study of shared clonotypes between healthy human individuals. Selected positively for CCR7 and CD45RO-negative, naive CD8 cells excluded terminally differentiated effector memory CD45RA+ cells. Produced via immunoSEQ multiplex PCR; TCRdb's table is partial and in-frame only. The sample yields 560,000 or so clones, roughly 96% seen once. The sample taken for sequencing was naive CD8+ T cells sorted from blood. These receptors were collected from a woman younger than 45 in good health.

The V call is TRBV19, the J call TRBJ2-5, with D perhaps given as TRBD1 or TRBD2 (6 bases each). TRBJ2-7 explains the end of the DNA better; the J call may be wrong. CDR3 size: 16 residues. The germline V gene has CDR1 LNHDA and CDR2 SQIVND (reference sequence). CDR3 DNA sequence: TGTGCCAGTAGTAACGTCGGGGGCGGTTACTCCTACGAGCAGTACTTC. The encoded protein is CASSNVGGGYSYEQYF.

The sample holds one count of this clone. The gene calls are TRBV19 and TRBJ2-7, with TRBD2 matching 9 bases. CDR3 length: 16 amino acids. The ends lost 5 bases at V and 1 base at J; junction bases unmatched: 9. Germline CDR1 and CDR2: LNHDA and SQIVND (reference sequence). The CDR3 DNA reads TGTGCCAGTAGTTTCGCGGGAGGGAAATCGTCCTACGAGCAGTACTTC. Protein: CASSFAGGKSSYEQYF. The whole variable domain, filled in from reference TRBV19 and TRBJ2-7, reads DGGITQSPKYLFRKEGQNVTLSCEQNLNHDAMYWYRQDPGQGLRLIYYSQIVNDFQKGDIAEGYSVSREKKESFPLTVTSAQKNPTAFYLCASSFAGGKSSYEQYFGPGTRLTVT.

CDR3 nucleotide sequence: TGTGCCAGCAGTCAACTAGCGCCCTACAATGAGCAGTTCTTC. This codes for CASSQLAPYNEQFF. J is TRBJ2-1 and V is TRBV28, with 7 bases matching TRBD2. V lost 5 bases and J lost 2; bases outside the gene matches: 3. The CDR3 runs 14 residues. The germline V gene encodes CDR1 MDHEN and CDR2 SYDVKM.

CDR3 amino acids: CASRARQDREGRCTEAFF. CDR3 in DNA: TGCGCCAGCAGGGCTCGACAGGACAGGGAAGGACGTTGCACTGAAGCTTTCTTT. This chain connects TRBV10-1 to TRBJ1-1; 8 positions agree with TRBD1. The V segment lost 6 bases and the J segment 4 bases; nucleotides outside the gene matches: 19. Germline assignment: CDR1 WNHNN and CDR2 SYGVQD (reference sequence). The CDR3 has 18 residues.

The count of this clone is one. The chain has TRBV19 and TRBJ1-5, with a tentative D call TRBD1 (5 bases). Trimming took 5 bases from V and 4 from J, leaving 18 bases between them. This CDR3 contains 16 residues. CDR1 is LNHDA, CDR2 SQIVND, per germline (reference sequence). The CDR3 protein is CASSPWSHGGNQPQHF. The CDR3 nucleotides are TGTGCCAGTAGTCCCTGGTCCCACGGGGGGAATCAGCCCCAGCATTTT.

This clone is a singleton in its sample. J is TRBJ2-7 and V is TRBV5-6; D is unresolved. V was shortened by 2 bases and J by 0 bases, with 9 bases between the two germline ends. The germline gives CDR1 SGHDT, CDR2 YYEEEE. CDR3 length: 14 residues. DNA for the CDR3: TGTGCCAGCAGCTTTTGGTCGTACTCCTACGAGCAGTACTTC. Residues: CASSFWSYSYEQYF.

This clone was recorded once. Other DNA sequences in this sample translate to the same CDR3. The chain employs TRBV5-6 and TRBJ2-7; D unresolved. The V gene lost 2 bases and the J gene lost 0 bases, with 6 bases spanning the gap. This CDR3 contains 13 residues. Germline assignment: CDR1 SGHDT and CDR2 YYEEEE. CDR3 loop: CASSLASSYEQYF. For the CDR3, the DNA is TGTGCCAGCAGCTTAGCGAGCTCCTACGAGCAGTACTTC.

V is TRBV4-1 and J is TRBJ2-1; a weak D match, TRBD2 (6 bases). Per the germline V gene, CDR1 is MGHRA and CDR2 is YSYEKL. The V gene lost 0 bases and the J gene lost 4 bases, with 10 bases spanning the gap. This CDR3 is built from 15 residues. CDR3 coding DNA: TGCGCCAGCAGCCAAGAACGGCTAGCGTACAATGAGCAGTTCTTC. This sequence encodes CASSQERLAYNEQFF.

CDR3: CASTQRRGLAGSEQYF. The CDR3 DNA reads TGTGCCAGCACCCAAAGGCGGGGACTAGCGGGCTCCGAGCAGTACTTC. The V and J genes are TRBV2 and TRBJ2-7; 12 nucleotides match TRBD2. V lost 7 bases to trimming and J lost 6 bases; unmatched junction nucleotides: 13. The germline gives CDR1 SNHLY, CDR2 FYNNEI. The CDR3 has 16 amino acids.

The chain carries TRBV27 and TRBJ2-7; the match to TRBD2 covers 9 bases. CDR3 length: 15 residues. Germline V lookup: CDR1 MNHEY, CDR2 SMNVEV (reference sequence). V lost 2 bases, J lost 7 bases, and 9 bases stayed unmatched. The CDR3 here is CASSLGTSLLREQYF. Here the CDR3 DNA reads TGTGCCAGCAGTTTAGGGACTAGCCTGCTCAGGGAGCAGTACTTC.

This chain links TRBV2 with TRBJ2-1; 12 bases match TRBD2. CDR1 is SNHLY and CDR2 is FYNNEI in the germline V gene. Germline trimming cut 5 bases from V and 1 base from J; bases unmatched to any gene: 6. CDR3 length: 17 amino acids. CDR3 protein: CASSTGLAGKSYNEQFF. CDR3 in DNA: TGTGCCAGCAGTACCGGACTAGCGGGAAAATCCTACAATGAGCAGTTCTTC.

The chain employs TRBV4-1 and TRBJ2-6; TRBD2 matches 7 bases. Germline V CDR1 and CDR2: MGHRA, YSYEKL. Losses at the gene ends were 7 bases for V and 0 bases for J; bases not matched to a gene: 3. This CDR3 contains 15 residues. CDR3 in amino acids: CASTQRDSGANVLTF. The CDR3 DNA reads TGCGCCAGCACCCAGCGGGACTCTGGGGCCAACGTCCTGACTTTC.

The chain links TRBV5-1 to TRBJ1-1; 8 bases map to TRBD1. In germline, CDR1 is SGHRS, CDR2 YFSETQ. The CDR3 spans 14 residues. The junction had 6 bases not matched to a gene; V was cut back by 5 bases and J by 3 bases. CDR3 region: CASSFDRGDTEAFF. CDR3 nucleotides: TGCGCCAGCAGTTTTGACAGGGGCGACACTGAAGCTTTCTTT.

Turning to this clone: Different DNA sequences within this sample yield the same CDR3. V gene TRBV6-5 combines with J gene TRBJ2-7; no reliable D call. V dropped 5 bases and J dropped 1 base, with 9 bases sitting between them. Germline loops: CDR1 MNHEY, CDR2 SVGAGI. The CDR3 is 13 amino acids. The CDR3 loop is CASSLTSSYEQYF. In nucleotides, the CDR3 is TGTGCCAGCAGTCTGACCTCATCCTACGAGCAGTACTTC.

This clone appeared once. The chain uses TRBV28 and TRBJ1-3; no reliable D call. Germline V CDR1 and CDR2: MDHEN, SYDVKM. Trimming stripped 2 bases from V and 0 bases from J, with 8 bases between. CDR3 length: 15 amino acids. Here the CDR3 DNA reads TGTGCCAGCAGTTTAAACCGGGGCTCTGGAAACACCATATATTTT. Translating gives CASSLNRGSGNTIYF.

The chain couples TRBV2 to TRBJ2-7; D gene unclear. CDR1 is SNHLY, CDR2 FYNNEI, per germline. The CDR3 has 13 residues. The V gene lost 1 base and the J gene lost 6 bases, with 10 bases spanning the gap. CDR3 sequence (DNA): TGTGCCAGCAGTGAAGTGGTAGGGCCCGAGCAGTACTTC. Its translation is CASSEVVGPEQYF.

V usage is TRBV6-5 and J usage is TRBJ2-5; 8 bases are shared with TRBD2. With 0 bases clipped from V and 4 bases from J, the junction kept 1 base outside the gene matches. Germline values: CDR1 MNHEY, CDR2 SVGAGI. There are 14 residues in the CDR3. This CDR3 reads CASSYSGLGETQYF. CDR3 DNA sequence: TGTGCCAGCAGTTACTCGGGACTAGGAGAGACCCAGTACTTC.

The chain is built from TRBV7-8 and TRBJ1-2; a weak D match, TRBD1 (6 bases). Trimming pared 5 bases from V and 6 bases from J, leaving 19 bases between. The CDR3 length is 15 residues. Per germline, CDR1 SGHVS and CDR2 FQNEAQ. The CDR3 bases are TGTGCCAGCAGCCTAGGGGAGGGGGAGAAGGATGGCTACACCTTC. It codes for CASSLGEGEKDGYTF.

The chain joins TRBV28 to TRBJ1-1; no clear D gene. In germline, CDR1 is MDHEN, CDR2 SYDVKM. V shed 5 bases and J shed 4 bases, with 20 bases lying between them. CDR3 size: 16 residues. This CDR3 reads CASSLYVEGDITEAFF. The CDR3 DNA follows: TGTGCCAGCAGTCTTTACGTGGAGGGAGACATCACTGAAGCTTTCTTT. Looking up the rest from reference TRBV28 and TRBJ1-1 gives the full variable domain: DVKVTQSSRYLVKRTGEKVFLECVQDMDHENMFWYRQDPGLGLRLIYFSYDVKMKEKGDIPEGYSVSREKKERFSLILESASTNQTSMYLCASSLYVEGDITEAFFGQGTRLTVV.

This clone appeared once. CDR3 amino acids: CASSSPGQSYEQYF. The CDR3 DNA reads as TGTGCCAGCAGTTCCCCGGGACAGAGCTACGAGCAGTACTTC. This chain joins TRBV28 and TRBJ2-7; 7 bases map to TRBD1. After removal of 4 bases from V and 3 bases from J, the junction contained 6 bases not matched to a gene. This CDR3 region has 14 residues. The germline V gene has CDR1 MDHEN and CDR2 SYDVKM.

The chain is built from TRBV7-9 and TRBJ2-5; TRBD1 is a possible D gene (5 bases). V lost 3 bases, J lost 5 bases, and 10 bases lay in between. This CDR3 is 13 amino acids long. The germline gives CDR1 SEHNR, CDR2 FQNEAQ (reference sequence). CDR3 residues: CASSFGADETQYF. The CDR3 DNA reads TGTGCCAGCAGCTTTGGGGCTGACGAGACCCAGTACTTC.

Here the CDR3 reads CASSEAGAFNYGYTF. The CDR3 DNA is TGTGCCAGCAGTGAAGCAGGGGCCTTTAACTATGGCTACACCTTC. The chain employs TRBV2 and TRBJ1-2; a weak D match, TRBD1 (5 bases). V lost 0 bases and J lost 1, with 9 bases in between. The CDR3 runs to 15 residues. CDR1 SNHLY and CDR2 FYNNEI come from the germline V gene.

V is TRBV28 and J is TRBJ1-5, with a weak D call TRBD1 (6 bases). V shed 3 bases and J shed 2 bases, with 14 bases lying between them. Germline CDR1 reads MDHEN; CDR2 reads SYDVKM. This CDR3 region has 16 residues. The CDR3 DNA reads as TGTGCCAGCAGTTTCAGGGGCGGGGGCGGCAATCAGCCCCAGCATTTT. Its protein product is CASSFRGGGGNQPQHF.

This clone has just one count. V gene TRBV7-9 combines with J gene TRBJ2-7; D possibly corresponds to TRBD1 (5 bases). With 4 bases removed from V and 3 bases from J, the gap between germline ends came to 13 bases. CDR1 SEHNR and CDR2 FQNEAQ come from the germline V gene (reference sequence). The CDR3 spans 14 residues. The CDR3 DNA reads as TGTGCCAGCAGCTCGGTGGGGCGGTTCTACGAGCAGTACTTC. This codes for CASSSVGRFYEQYF.

The V call is TRBV2, the J call TRBJ2-7, with 7 bases identical to TRBD1. The CDR3 totals 13 residues. The junction had 5 bases not matched to a gene; V was cut back by 7 bases and J by 2 bases. Germline CDR1 and CDR2: SNHLY and FYNNEI. The CDR3 coding sequence is TGTGCCAGCAAAGGGACAGTAACCTACGAGCAGTACTTC. It is translated as CASKGTVTYEQYF.

CDR3 amino acids: CASSVGQGAYEQYF. CDR3 nucleotides: TGTGCCAGCAGCGTGGGACAGGGGGCCTACGAGCAGTACTTC. The chain recombines TRBV5-6 with TRBJ2-7; 11 bases line up with TRBD1. The V segment lost 4 bases and the J segment 2 bases; nucleotides outside the gene matches: 2. The CDR3 totals 14 residues. From germline, CDR1 is SGHDT and CDR2 YYEEEE.

The V and J genes are TRBV27 and TRBJ2-7, with D unclear. The V end lost 0 bases, the J end lost 1 base, and 7 bases lay between the germline ends. The CDR3 extends over 14 amino acids. Germline CDR1 MNHEY, CDR2 SMNVEV (reference sequence). Here the CDR3 reads CASSLSAESYEQYF. The CDR3 nucleotides are TGTGCCAGCAGTTTATCGGCGGAGTCCTACGAGCAGTACTTC.

The CDR3 coding sequence is TGTGCCAGCAGCTTCAGCCCCGAGCAGTACTTC. Translation gives CASSFSPEQYF. The chain carries TRBV11-2 and TRBJ2-7; D gene ambiguous. CDR1 and CDR2 from the germline V gene are SGHAT and FQNNGV. The CDR3 is made up of 11 amino acids. The V end was cut by 3 bases, the J end by 6 bases, with 6 bases between. The variable domain in full, completed from reference TRBV11-2 and TRBJ2-7, reads EAGVAQSPRYKIIEKRQSVAFWCNPISGHATLYWYQQILGQGPKLLIQFQNNGVVDDSQLPKDRFSAERLKGVDSTLKIQPAKLEDSAVYLCASSFSPEQYFGPGTRLTVT.

The V and J genes are TRBV28 and TRBJ1-2, with a weak D call TRBD1 (6 bases). CDR3 length: 13 amino acids. Trimming took 5 bases from V and 3 from J, leaving 10 bases between them. CDR1 is MDHEN and CDR2 is SYDVKM in the germline V gene. In nucleotides, the CDR3 is TGTGCCAGCAGTCCCTGGACAGACTATGGCTACACCTTC. Translated, it gives CASSPWTDYGYTF.

V gene TRBV7-8 combines with J gene TRBJ1-5; D is unresolved. This CDR3 has 15 amino acids. Germline-derived CDR1 and CDR2 are SGHVS and FQNEAQ. Trimming took 5 bases from V and 3 from J, leaving 14 bases between them. CDR3 nucleotides: TGTGCCAGCAGCCCAGTCAGGAGTCCCAATCAGCCCCAGCATTTT. This translates into CASSPVRSPNQPQHF.

The chain employs TRBV4-1 and TRBJ2-1; 8 positions agree with TRBD1. The CDR3 loop spans 16 amino acids. Germline V lookup: CDR1 MGHRA, CDR2 YSYEKL. The V segment lost 5 bases and the J segment 8 bases; nucleotides outside the gene matches: 14. CDR3 sequence: CASSYQTGGSFYEQFF. The CDR3 bases are TGCGCCAGCAGCTACCAAACAGGGGGATCTTTTTATGAGCAGTTCTTC.

The chain uses TRBV10-3 and TRBJ2-1; TRBD1 might be the D (6 bases). V dropped 0 bases and J dropped 4 bases, with 16 bases sitting between them. This CDR3 comprises 17 residues. Germline loops: CDR1 ENHRY, CDR2 SYGVKD. The CDR3 is CAISESLGTPTYNEQFF. CDR3 DNA: TGTGCCATCAGTGAGTCGCTTGGGACACCAACTTACAATGAGCAGTTCTTC.